This T cell receptor (beta chain) was sequenced in a study of blood T cell repertoires in COVID-19. Study overall: Both acute and convalescent COVID-19 samples were obtained from the United States, Italy and Spain. Nucleic acid was either cDNA or gDNA, and it came from T cells, B-cell-depleted T cells, or PBMCs.

Produced via immunoSEQ multiplex PCR; TCRdb's table is partial and in-frame only. The sample carries around 200,000 clones, about 86% recorded once. The V gene's germline CDR1 is LNHDA and CDR2 SQIVND (reference sequence). CDR3 length: 14 residues. The V gene end was trimmed by 2 bases and the J gene end by 6 bases; junction bases not matched to a gene: 4. This TCR was sampled from a woman aged 18 to 35 who had recovered from COVID-19. The sequenced sample was peripheral blood. V and J are TRBV19 and TRBJ1-5; TRBD1 aligns across 7 bases. The CDR3 coding sequence is TGTGCCAGTAGTATAAAGGGGGCGGGTCAGCCCCAGCATTTT. Its protein product is CASSIKGAGQPQHF. Using reference TRBV19 and TRBJ1-5 for the parts outside the CDR3, the full variable domain is DGGITQSPKYLFRKEGQNVTLSCEQNLNHDAMYWYRQDPGQGLRLIYYSQIVNDFQKGDIAEGYSVSREKKESFPLTVTSAQKNPTAFYLCASSIKGAGQPQHFGDGTRLSIL.